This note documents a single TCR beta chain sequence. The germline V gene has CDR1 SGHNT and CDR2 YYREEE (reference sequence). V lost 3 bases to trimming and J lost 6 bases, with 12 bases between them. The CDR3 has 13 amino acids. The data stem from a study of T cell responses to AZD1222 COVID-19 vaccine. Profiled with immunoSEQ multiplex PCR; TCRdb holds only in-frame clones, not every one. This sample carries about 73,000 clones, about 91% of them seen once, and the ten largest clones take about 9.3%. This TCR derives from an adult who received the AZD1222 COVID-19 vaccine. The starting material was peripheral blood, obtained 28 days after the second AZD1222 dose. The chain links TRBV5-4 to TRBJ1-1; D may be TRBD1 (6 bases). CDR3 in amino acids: CASSYRAGPEAFF. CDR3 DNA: TGTGCCAGCAGCTACAGGGCTGGCCCTGAAGCTTTCTTT.